A single sample gave rise to the 3 T cell receptor beta chains below, sequenced in a study of control samples from healthy donors and cancer patients. The protocol was immunoSEQ multiplex PCR, while the TCRdb copy is restricted to in-frame clones and leaves out a portion. The data hold 160,000 or so clones, with about 95% observed a single time. Sequences were obtained from PBMCs. The receptors shown here come from a man between 60 and 70 years old with colorectal cancer.

The V call is TRBV19, the J call TRBJ1-1; 7 bases fit TRBD1. The germline gives CDR1 LNHDA, CDR2 SQIVND (reference sequence). CDR3 length equals 15 residues. The V and J ends lost 3 bases and 1 base, in that order; junction bases with no gene match: 5. CDR3 sequence: CASSIRTGSNTEAFF. The DNA of the CDR3 is TGTGCCAGTAGTATTCGGACAGGATCGAACACTGAAGCTTTCTTT.

This chain uses TRBV4-3 with TRBJ2-1, with D possibly called TRBD1 or TRBD2 (5 bases each). V was cut by 4 bases and J by 1 base, with 8 bases left in between. This CDR3 spans 14 amino acids. The germline V gene encodes CDR1 LGHNA and CDR2 YSLEER. The CDR3 coding sequence is TGCGCCAGCAGCCGAGGGGATTCCTACAATGAGCAGTTCTTC. Its protein product is CASSRGDSYNEQFF.

The chain combines TRBV6-5 with TRBJ1-5, with TRBD1 as a possible D gene (5 bases). There are 13 residues in the CDR3. Germline-derived CDR1 and CDR2 are MNHEY and SVGAGI. Trimming removed 2 bases from V and 11 bases from J, with 13 bases in between. CDR3 in amino acids: CASSYGAGTAQHF. CDR3 nucleotides: TGTGCCAGCAGTTACGGGGCTGGGACGGCCCAGCATTTT.